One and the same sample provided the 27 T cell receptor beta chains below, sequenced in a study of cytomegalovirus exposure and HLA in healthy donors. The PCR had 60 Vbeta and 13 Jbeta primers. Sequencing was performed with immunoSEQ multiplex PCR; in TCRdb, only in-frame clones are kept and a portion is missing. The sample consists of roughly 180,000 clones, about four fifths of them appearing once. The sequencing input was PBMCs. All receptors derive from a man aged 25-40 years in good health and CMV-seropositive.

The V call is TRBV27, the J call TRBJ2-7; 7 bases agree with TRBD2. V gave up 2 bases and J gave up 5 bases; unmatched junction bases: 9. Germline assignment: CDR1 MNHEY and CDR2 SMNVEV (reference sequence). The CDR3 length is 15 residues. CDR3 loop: CASSLGGRERDEQYF. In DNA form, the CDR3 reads TGTGCCAGCAGTTTAGGCGGGAGAGAGAGGGACGAGCAGTACTTC.

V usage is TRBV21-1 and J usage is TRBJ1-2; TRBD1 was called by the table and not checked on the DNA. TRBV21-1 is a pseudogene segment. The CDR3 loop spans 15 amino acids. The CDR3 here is CASSKPQGRIYGYTF. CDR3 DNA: TGTGCCAGCAGCAAACCACAGGGTCGGATCTATGGCTACACCTTC.

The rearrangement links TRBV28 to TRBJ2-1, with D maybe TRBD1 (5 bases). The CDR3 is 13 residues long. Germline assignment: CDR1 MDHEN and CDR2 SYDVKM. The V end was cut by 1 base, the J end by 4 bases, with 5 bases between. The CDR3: CASSLSGYNEQFF. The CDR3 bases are TGTGCCAGCAGTTTATCAGGGTACAATGAGCAGTTCTTC.

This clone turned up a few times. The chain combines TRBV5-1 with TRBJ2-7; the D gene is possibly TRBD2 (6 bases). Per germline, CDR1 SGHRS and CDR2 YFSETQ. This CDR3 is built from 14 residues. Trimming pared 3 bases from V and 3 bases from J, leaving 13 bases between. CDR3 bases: TGCGCCAGCAGCTCCGGGACTCAGAACTACGAGCAGTACTTC. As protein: CASSSGTQNYEQYF.

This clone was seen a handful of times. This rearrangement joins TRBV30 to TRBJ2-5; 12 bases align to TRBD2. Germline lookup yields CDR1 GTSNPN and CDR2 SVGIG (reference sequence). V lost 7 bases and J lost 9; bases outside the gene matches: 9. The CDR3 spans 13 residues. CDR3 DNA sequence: TGTGCCTTTACGACTAGCGGGGGCCGCTCCCAGTACTTC. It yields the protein CAFTTSGGRSQYF.

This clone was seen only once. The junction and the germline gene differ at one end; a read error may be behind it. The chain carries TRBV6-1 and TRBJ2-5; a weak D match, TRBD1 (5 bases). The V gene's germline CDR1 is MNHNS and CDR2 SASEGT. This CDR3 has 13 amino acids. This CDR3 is CASRAHGQGTQYF. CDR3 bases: TGTGCCAGCAGAGCGCACGGACAAGGGACCCAGTACTTC.

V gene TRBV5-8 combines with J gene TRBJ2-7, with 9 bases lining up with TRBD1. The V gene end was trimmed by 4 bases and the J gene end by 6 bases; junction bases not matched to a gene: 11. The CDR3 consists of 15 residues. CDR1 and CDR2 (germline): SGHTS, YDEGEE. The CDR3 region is CASSGSPGTGPEQYF. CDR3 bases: TGTGCCAGCAGCGGGAGTCCCGGGACAGGGCCCGAGCAGTACTTC.

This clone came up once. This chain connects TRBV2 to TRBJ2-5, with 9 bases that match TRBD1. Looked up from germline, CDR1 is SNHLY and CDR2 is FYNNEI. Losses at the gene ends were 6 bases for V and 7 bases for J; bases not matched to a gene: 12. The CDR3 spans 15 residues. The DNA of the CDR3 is TGTGCCAGCAGCGTCTCCGAACAGGGGGCAGGGACCCAGTACTTC. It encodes CASSVSEQGAGTQYF.

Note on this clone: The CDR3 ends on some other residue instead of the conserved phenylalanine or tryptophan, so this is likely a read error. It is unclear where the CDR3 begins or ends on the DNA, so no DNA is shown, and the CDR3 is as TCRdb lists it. The chain's CDR3 is CASSLTSGNWG. The V call is TRBV27, the J call TRBJ2-3; the table's TRBD2 call for D was not verified on the DNA. Germline V gives CDR1 MNHEY, CDR2 SMNVEV (reference sequence). Termini included, the CDR3 measures 11 amino acids.

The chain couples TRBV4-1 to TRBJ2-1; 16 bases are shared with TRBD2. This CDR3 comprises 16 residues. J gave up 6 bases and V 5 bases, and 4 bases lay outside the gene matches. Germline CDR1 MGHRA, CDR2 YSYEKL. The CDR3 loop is CASSGTSGGAVNEQFF. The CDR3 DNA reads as TGCGCCAGCAGCGGGACTAGCGGGGGGGCGGTCAATGAGCAGTTCTTC.

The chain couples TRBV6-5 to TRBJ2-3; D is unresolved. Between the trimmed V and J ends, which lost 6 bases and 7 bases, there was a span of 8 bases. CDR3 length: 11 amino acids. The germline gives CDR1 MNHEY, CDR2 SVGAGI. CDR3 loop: CASRNGHTQYF. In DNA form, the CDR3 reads TGTGCCAGCAGGAACGGTCATACGCAGTATTTT.

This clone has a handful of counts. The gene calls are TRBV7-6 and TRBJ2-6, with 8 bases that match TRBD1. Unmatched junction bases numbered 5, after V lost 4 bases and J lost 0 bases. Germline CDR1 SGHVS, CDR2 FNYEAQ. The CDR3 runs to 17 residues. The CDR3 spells CASSSRQGFSGANVLTF. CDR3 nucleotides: TGTGCCAGCAGCTCTAGACAGGGGTTCTCTGGGGCCAACGTCCTGACTTTC. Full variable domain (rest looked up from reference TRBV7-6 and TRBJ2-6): GAGVSQSPRYKVTKRGQDVALRCDPISGHVSLYWYRQALGQGPEFLTYFNYEAQQDKSGLPNDRFSAERPEGSISTLTIQRTEQRDSAMYRCASSSRQGFSGANVLTFGAGSRLTVL.

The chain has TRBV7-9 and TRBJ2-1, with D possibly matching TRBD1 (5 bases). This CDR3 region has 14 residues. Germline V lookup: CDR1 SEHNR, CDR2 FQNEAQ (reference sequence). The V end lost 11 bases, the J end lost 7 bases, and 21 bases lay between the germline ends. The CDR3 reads CAVTSRGPPNEQFF. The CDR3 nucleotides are TGTGCCGTAACGAGTAGGGGCCCTCCTAATGAGCAGTTCTTC.

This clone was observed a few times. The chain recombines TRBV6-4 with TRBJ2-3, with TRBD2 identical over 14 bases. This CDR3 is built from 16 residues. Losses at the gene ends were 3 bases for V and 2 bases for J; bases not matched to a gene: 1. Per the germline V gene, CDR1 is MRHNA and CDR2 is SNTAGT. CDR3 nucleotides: TGTGCCAGCAGTGAGACTAGCGGGGGGGCCACAGATACGCAGTATTTT. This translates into CASSETSGGATDTQYF.

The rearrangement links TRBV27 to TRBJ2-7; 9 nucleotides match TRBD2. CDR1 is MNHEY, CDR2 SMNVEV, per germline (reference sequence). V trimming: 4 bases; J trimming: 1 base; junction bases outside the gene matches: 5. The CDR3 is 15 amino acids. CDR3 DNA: TGTGCCAGCAGTTCGCTAGCGGGACCATCCTACGAGCAGTACTTC. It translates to CASSSLAGPSYEQYF.

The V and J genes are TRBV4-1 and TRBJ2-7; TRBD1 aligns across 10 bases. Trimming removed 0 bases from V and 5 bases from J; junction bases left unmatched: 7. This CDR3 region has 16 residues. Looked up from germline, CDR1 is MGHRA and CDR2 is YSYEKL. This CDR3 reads CASSQDRRQGAHEQYF. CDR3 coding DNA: TGCGCCAGCAGCCAAGATAGGCGACAGGGGGCCCACGAGCAGTACTTC.

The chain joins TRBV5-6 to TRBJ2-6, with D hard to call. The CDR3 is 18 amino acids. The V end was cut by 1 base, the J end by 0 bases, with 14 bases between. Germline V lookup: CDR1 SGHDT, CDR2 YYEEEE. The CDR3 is CASSLPWALDSGANVLTF. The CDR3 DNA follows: TGTGCCAGCAGCTTGCCTTGGGCATTAGACTCTGGGGCCAACGTCCTGACTTTC.

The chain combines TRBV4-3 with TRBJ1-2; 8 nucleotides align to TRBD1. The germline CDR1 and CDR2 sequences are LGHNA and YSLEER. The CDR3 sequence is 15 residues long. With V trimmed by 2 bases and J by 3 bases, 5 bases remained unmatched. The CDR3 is CASSQINRGDYGYTF. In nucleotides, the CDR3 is TGCGCCAGCAGCCAAATCAACAGGGGGGACTATGGCTACACCTTC.

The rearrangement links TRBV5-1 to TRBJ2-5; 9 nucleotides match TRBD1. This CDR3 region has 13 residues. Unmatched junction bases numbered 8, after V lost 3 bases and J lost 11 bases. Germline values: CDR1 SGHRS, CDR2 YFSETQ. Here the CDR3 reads CASSSGQGGEQYF. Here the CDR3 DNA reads TGCGCCAGCAGCTCGGGACAGGGAGGGGAGCAGTACTTC.

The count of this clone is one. The CDR3 bases are TGTGCCAGTACCCCGGACAGGGGGCGAGAGACCCAGTACTTC. Amino acid sequence: CASTPDRGRETQYF. The rearrangement uses TRBV19 and TRBJ2-5, with 11 bases lining up with TRBD1. Per germline, CDR1 LNHDA and CDR2 SQIVND (reference sequence). The length of the CDR3 is 14 residues. Unmatched junction bases numbered 5, after V lost 7 bases and J lost 4 bases.

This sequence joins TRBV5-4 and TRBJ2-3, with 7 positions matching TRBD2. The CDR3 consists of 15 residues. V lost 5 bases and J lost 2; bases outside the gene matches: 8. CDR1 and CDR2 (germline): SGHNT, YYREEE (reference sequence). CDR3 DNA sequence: TGTGCCAGCAGTGAGGCGGGAGCATACACAGATACGCAGTATTTT. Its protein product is CASSEAGAYTDTQYF.

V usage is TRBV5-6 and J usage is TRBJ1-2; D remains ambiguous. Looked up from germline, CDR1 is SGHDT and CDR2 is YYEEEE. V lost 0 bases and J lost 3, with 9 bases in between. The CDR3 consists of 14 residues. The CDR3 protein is CASSLVQQYYGYTF. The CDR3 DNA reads TGTGCCAGCAGCTTGGTCCAACAGTACTATGGCTACACCTTC.

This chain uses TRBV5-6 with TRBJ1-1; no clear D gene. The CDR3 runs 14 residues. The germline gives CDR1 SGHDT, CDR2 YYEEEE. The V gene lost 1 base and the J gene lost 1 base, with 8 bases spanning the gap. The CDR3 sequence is CASSLSRWNTEAFF. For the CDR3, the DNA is TGTGCCAGCAGCTTGTCTCGGTGGAACACTGAAGCTTTCTTT.

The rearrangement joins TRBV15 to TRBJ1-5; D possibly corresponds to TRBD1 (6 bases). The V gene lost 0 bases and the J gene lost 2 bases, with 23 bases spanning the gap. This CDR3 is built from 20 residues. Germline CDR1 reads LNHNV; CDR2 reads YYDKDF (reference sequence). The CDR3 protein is CATSREAEGHRAWGNQPQHF. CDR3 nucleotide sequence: TGTGCCACCAGCAGAGAGGCCGAAGGGCACAGGGCATGGGGCAATCAGCCCCAGCATTTT.

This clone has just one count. CDR3 in amino acids: CASSQDSTHGYTF. In DNA, the CDR3 is TGTGCCAGCAGCCAGGACAGCACGCATGGCTACACCTTC. The V call is TRBV5-4, the J call TRBJ1-2, with D perhaps TRBD1 (6 bases). V was trimmed by 4 bases and J by 6 bases, leaving 13 bases between them. The CDR3 sequence is 13 residues long. Looked up from germline, CDR1 is SGHNT and CDR2 is YYREEE (reference sequence).

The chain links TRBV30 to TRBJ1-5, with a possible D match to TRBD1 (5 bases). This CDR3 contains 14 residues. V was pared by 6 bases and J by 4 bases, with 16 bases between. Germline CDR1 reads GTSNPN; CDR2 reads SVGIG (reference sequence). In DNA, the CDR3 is TGTGCCTGCGAATTGGGGGGTGGTAATCAGCCCCAGCATTTT. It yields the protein CACELGGGNQPQHF.

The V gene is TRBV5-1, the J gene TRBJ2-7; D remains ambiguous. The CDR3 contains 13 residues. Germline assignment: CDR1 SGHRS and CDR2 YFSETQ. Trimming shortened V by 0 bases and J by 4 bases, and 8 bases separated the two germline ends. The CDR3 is CASSLVPEYEQYF. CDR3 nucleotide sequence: TGCGCCAGCAGCTTGGTCCCAGAATACGAGCAGTACTTC.